The 25 T cell receptor beta chains presented below share a single source sample, sequenced in a study of breast tumors, draining lymph nodes, adjacent tissues. Each CDR3 protein gets one entry after TCRdb re-called the multiplex PCR reads with MiXCR. The sample carries about 35,000 distinct CDR3 sequences, over 30% recorded once. The material sequenced was breast tumor tissue. All receptors come from a female donor with breast cancer. Some clones in this sample may be carry-over from other donors' samples.

This clonotype was observed at least ten times. The genes are TRBV9 and TRBJ2-2; 12 positions match TRBD2. This CDR3 spans 18 amino acids. V shed 0 bases and J 6 bases; nucleotides not matched to a gene: 9. The germline CDR1 and CDR2 sequences are SGDLS and YYNGEE. The CDR3 is CASSVAPGGLAGSGELFF. DNA of the CDR3: TGTGCCAGCAGCGTAGCCCCAGGGGGACTAGCGGGTTCCGGGGAGCTGTTTTTT. The variable domain in full, completed from reference TRBV9 and TRBJ2-2, reads DSGVTQTPKHLITATGQRVTLRCSPRSGDLSVYWYQQSLDQGLQFLIQYYNGEERAKGNILERFSAQQFPDLHSELNLSSLELGDSALYFCASSVAPGGLAGSGELFFGEGSRLTVL.

This clonotype was recorded only once. This sequence may be a read error, since a much larger clone differs from it by one base. V gene TRBV11-2 combines with J gene TRBJ2-7; D gene ambiguous. With 1 base removed from V and 2 bases from J, the gap between germline ends came to 9 bases. The CDR3 extends over 14 amino acids. The germline V gene has CDR1 SGHAT and CDR2 FQNNGV. The CDR3 region is CASSLGGLPYEQYF. In nucleotides, the CDR3 is TGTGCCAGCAGCTTAGGGGGTTTGCCCTACGAGCAGTACTTC.

Ten or more counts support this clonotype. Germline and junction disagree at one end, which may indicate a read error. This chain uses TRBV7-9 with TRBJ2-7; D not certain. The CDR3 spans 12 residues. Germline assignment: CDR1 SEHNR and CDR2 FQNEAQ (reference sequence). CDR3 amino acids: CASSSHSHEQYF. In DNA, the CDR3 is TGTGCCAGCTCTTCTCACTCCCACGAGCAGTACTTC.

The chain couples TRBV12-3 or TRBV12-4 to TRBJ1-1; D uncertain. Trimming took 3 bases from V and 7 from J, leaving 15 bases between them. The CDR3 contains 14 residues. Here the CDR3 reads CASSFRQAVGEAFF. CDR3 coding DNA: TGTGCCAGCAGTTTTCGTCAGGCTGTAGGTGAAGCTTTCTTT.

This clonotype has a handful of counts. This chain links TRBV13 with TRBJ2-5, with D unresolved. The germline V gene encodes CDR1 PRHDT and CDR2 FYEKMQ (reference sequence). The V end lost 5 bases, the J end lost 5 bases, and 12 bases lay between the germline ends. The CDR3 contains 13 residues. CDR3 residues: CASSPRLGETQYF. The CDR3 region has the DNA TGTGCCAGCAGCCCGCGACTTGGGGAGACCCAGTACTTC.

In its sample, this clonotype was seen many times. The rearrangement links TRBV6-1 to TRBJ2-7, with 8 bases fitting TRBD1. Trimming removed 6 bases from V and 6 bases from J; junction bases left unmatched: 13. The V gene's germline CDR1 is MNHNS and CDR2 SASEGT. CDR3 length: 15 residues. CDR3 amino acids: CASSPRGQAEGEQYF. The DNA for the CDR3 is TGTGCCAGCAGCCCCAGGGGACAGGCAGAAGGCGAGCAGTACTTC.

There are many counts of this clonotype. This chain links TRBV28 with TRBJ1-2; no reliable D call. Per germline, CDR1 MDHEN and CDR2 SYDVKM. CDR3 size: 16 residues. Deletions cut 5 bases from V and 4 bases from J, with 20 bases between. CDR3 DNA sequence: TGTGCCAGCAGTGCCTATACGGGAGGGCCGACCTATGGCTACACCTTC. Residues: CASSAYTGGPTYGYTF.

The chain joins TRBV6-1 to TRBJ1-5; no clear D gene. V was trimmed by 4 bases and J by 5 bases, leaving 9 bases between them. Germline CDR1 reads MNHNS; CDR2 reads SASEGT. This CDR3 contains 13 residues. The chain's CDR3 is CASSAFTDQPQHF. The DNA for the CDR3 is TGTGCCAGCAGTGCTTTCACGGATCAGCCCCAGCATTTT.

This clonotype showed up just once. This chain uses TRBV3-1 with TRBJ2-7; tentatively, D is TRBD2 (6 bases). This CDR3 has 13 residues. From germline, CDR1 is LGHDT and CDR2 YNNKEL (reference sequence). Trimming shortened V by 8 bases and J by 4 bases, and 15 bases separated the two germline ends. CDR3 nucleotide sequence: TGTGCCAGCCGCCCCAGACTAGGGTACGAGCAGTACTTC. Protein: CASRPRLGYEQYF.

There are many counts of this clonotype. The genes are TRBV6-2 or TRBV6-3 and TRBJ2-4, with 8 bases aligning to TRBD2. Losses at the gene ends were 0 bases for V and 1 base for J; bases not matched to a gene: 5. There are 17 residues in the CDR3. Germline V lookup: CDR1 MNHEY, CDR2 SVGEGT. The chain's CDR3 is CASSYSQREGAKNIQYF. CDR3 bases: TGTGCCAGCAGTTACTCTCAACGGGAGGGGGCCAAAAACATTCAGTACTTC.

This clonotype is categorized as medium-sized (0.01 to 0.1%). CDR3 sequence reads: CSVAQGGGQPQHF. CDR3 nucleotide sequence: TGCAGCGTGGCCCAAGGGGGTGGTCAGCCCCAGCATTTT. The rearrangement links TRBV29-1 to TRBJ1-5; D perhaps matches TRBD1 (6 bases). Trimming cost V 6 bases and J 6 bases, with 15 bases left between them. Germline assignment: CDR1 SQVTM and CDR2 ANQGSEA. The CDR3 has 13 residues.

On this clonotype itself: This is likely a read error, given that the CDR3 carries no conserved phenylalanine or tryptophan at its end. This chain uses TRBV6-6 with TRBJ2-2, with D unresolved. Germline lookup yields CDR1 MNHNY and CDR2 SVGAGI (reference sequence). V lost 4 bases and J lost 4, with 1 base in between. The CDR3 runs to 11 residues. In nucleotides, the CDR3 is TGTGCCAGCAGTTTCACCGGGGAGCTGTTTTCT. Protein: CASSFTGELFS.

This clonotype appeared many times. The V call is TRBV20-1, the J call TRBJ2-2; 12 nucleotides agree with TRBD2. This CDR3 has 15 amino acids. Germline assignment: CDR1 DFQATT and CDR2 SNEGSKA (reference sequence). With 5 bases clipped from V and 0 bases from J, the junction kept 1 base outside the gene matches. Written as DNA, the CDR3 is TGCAGTGCTCGACTAGCGGGGGCGAACACCGGGGAGCTGTTTTTT. It codes for CSARLAGANTGELFF.

This clonotype has at least ten counts. This chain links TRBV7-8 with TRBJ2-1; 7 bases match TRBD2. The germline gives CDR1 SGHVS, CDR2 FQNEAQ. V was clipped by 6 bases and J by 1 base; unmatched bases: 6. This CDR3 has 15 residues. CDR3 DNA: TGTGCCAGCAGTACGAGCGGGGCTTCCTACAATGAGCAGTTCTTC. Its translation: CASSTSGASYNEQFF.

This clonotype turned up a few times. The rearrangement uses TRBV5-4 and TRBJ2-3; 9 positions match TRBD2. Germline CDR1 is SGHNT and CDR2 is YYREEE (reference sequence). V shed 5 bases, J shed 4 bases, and the junction held 5 bases outside the gene matches. The CDR3 spans 14 residues. Here the CDR3 reads CASSSREGPDTQYF. The CDR3 DNA reads TGTGCCAGCAGTTCGCGGGAGGGCCCAGATACGCAGTATTTT.

In nucleotides, the CDR3 is TGTGCCAGCAGCTTAACCCCGGGAACTACAGATACGCAGTATTTT. It yields the protein CASSLTPGTTDTQYF. The chain carries TRBV7-3 and TRBJ2-3; tentative D call: TRBD2 (5 bases). The length of the CDR3 is 15 residues. Trimming removed 0 bases at V and 3 bases at J, with 10 bases between. Germline V lookup: CDR1 SGHTA, CDR2 FQGTGA.

V usage is TRBV7-9 and J usage is TRBJ2-7, with TRBD1 as a possible D gene (5 bases). The length of the CDR3 is 11 residues. Germline V gene lookup returns CDR1 SEHNR and CDR2 FQNEAQ (reference sequence). V dropped 6 bases and J dropped 6 bases, with 9 bases sitting between them. This chain's CDR3 is CASRGQSEQYF. In DNA, the CDR3 is TGTGCCAGCAGAGGACAATCCGAGCAGTACTTC.

V is TRBV7-8 and J is TRBJ1-6; tentative D call: TRBD1 (6 bases). The CDR3 consists of 15 residues. Trimming removed 6 bases at V and 7 bases at J, with 16 bases between. Per the germline V gene, CDR1 is SGHVS and CDR2 is FQNEAQ. CDR3 in amino acids: CASSRLGGRNSPLHF. CDR3 DNA: TGTGCCAGCAGTCGCCTTGGGGGCAGGAATTCACCCCTCCACTTT.

This clonotype was counted many times. The chain is built from TRBV5-8 and TRBJ1-2; 11 bases agree with TRBD1. This CDR3 has 14 residues. Germline CDR1 and CDR2: SGHTS and YDEGEE. Trimming removed 4 bases from V and 6 bases from J; junction bases left unmatched: 5. CDR3 DNA: TGTGCCAGCAGCGCCGGACAGGGGGCTCATGGCTACACCTTC. It codes for CASSAGQGAHGYTF. Full variable domain (outside the CDR3, taken from reference TRBV5-8 and TRBJ1-2): EAGVTQSPTHLIKTRGQQATLRCSPISGHTSVYWYQQALGLGLQFLLWYDEGEERNRGNFPPRFSGRQFPNYSSELNVNALELEDSALYLCASSAGQGAHGYTFGSGTRLTVV.

In the case of this clonotype: A read error may be the cause here, since a much bigger clone is one base away. The chain combines TRBV3-1 with TRBJ1-2; possibly TRBD1 for D (5 bases). This CDR3 has 12 amino acids. Germline CDR1 LGHDT, CDR2 YNNKEL (reference sequence). The V end was cut by 4 bases, the J end by 8 bases, with 11 bases between. In DNA form, the CDR3 reads TGTGCCAGCAGCCTAGGGGAAGGCGGCTACACCTTC. Translating it yields CASSLGEGGYTF.

V usage is TRBV2 and J usage is TRBJ2-5, with 11 bases identical to TRBD1. J was trimmed by 4 bases and V by 5 bases; bases with no gene match: 15. Germline V gene sequence: CDR1 SNHLY, CDR2 FYNNEI. This CDR3 has 18 amino acids. This CDR3 is CASSRDRGSSRRGETQYF. The DNA of the CDR3 is TGTGCCAGCAGTAGGGACAGGGGGTCTAGCCGTCGGGGAGAGACCCAGTACTTC.

The chain joins TRBV20-1 to TRBJ2-1, with unresolved D. The CDR3 covers 16 residues. Trimming stripped 0 bases from V and 0 bases from J, with 12 bases between. Germline assignment: CDR1 DFQATT and CDR2 SNEGSKA (reference sequence). The CDR3 loop reads CSAREYAGDSYNEQFF. The CDR3 DNA follows: TGCAGTGCTAGAGAATATGCTGGGGACTCCTACAATGAGCAGTTCTTC.

This clonotype has at least ten counts. The rearrangement links TRBV2 to TRBJ1-4, with TRBD1 matching over 7 bases. The ends lost 8 bases at V and 3 bases at J; junction bases unmatched: 12. The CDR3 sequence is 16 residues long. The germline gives CDR1 SNHLY, CDR2 FYNNEI. The CDR3 bases are TGTGCCAGCGCCCTCGCAGGGGGGGGGGCTAATGAAAAACTGTTTTTT. Translating gives CASALAGGGANEKLFF.

This clonotype was seen repeatedly, ten times or more. The chain is built from TRBV20-1 and TRBJ2-1; TRBD2 matches 8 bases. Germline-derived CDR1 and CDR2 are DFQATT and SNEGSKA (reference sequence). The ends lost 1 base at V and 7 bases at J; junction bases unmatched: 12. The CDR3 contains 16 residues. The CDR3 sequence: CSARVAPGLGLNEQFF. The CDR3 nucleotides are TGCAGTGCTAGAGTCGCCCCGGGACTAGGGCTGAATGAGCAGTTCTTC.

This clonotype has more than one count but fewer than ten. The chain is built from TRBV28 and TRBJ2-3; D possibly corresponds to TRBD1 (5 bases). This CDR3 contains 13 residues. V was pared by 6 bases and J by 2 bases, with 9 bases between. Germline lookup yields CDR1 MDHEN and CDR2 SYDVKM. The CDR3 sequence is CASSRQLTDTQYF. Written as DNA, the CDR3 is TGTGCCAGCAGCCGACAGCTCACAGATACGCAGTATTTT. The whole variable domain, remainder taken from reference TRBV28 and TRBJ2-3, is DVKVTQSSRYLVKRTGEKVFLECVQDMDHENMFWYRQDPGLGLRLIYFSYDVKMKEKGDIPEGYSVSREKKERFSLILESASTNQTSMYLCASSRQLTDTQYFGPGTRLTVL.